The rows below give T cell receptor beta chains drawn from one sample of a study of low-dose radiotherapy and immunotherapy resistance in tumors. TCRdb reanalysed the reads using MiXCR and keeps one entry per CDR3 protein. Among 80,000 or so distinct CDR3 sequences listed, less than 20% were seen once. Sequencing was performed on PBMCs, taken after low-dose radiotherapy plus immunotherapy. These receptors all come from a male donor with prostate cancer. Each CDR3 is given with its conserved first and last residue. D genes are given only for firm matches. Some rows mark clone size as missing; the rest say once, few, many or name a class of expanded clone.

J: TRBJ1-4
D: NA
V: TRBV4-3
size: NA
CDR3: CASSPRGMSNEQLFF
DNA: TGCGCCAGCAGCCCCCGGGGGATGAGTAATGAACAACTGTTTTTT

J: TRBJ1-1
D: NA
V: TRBV5-4
size: many
CDR3: CASSHSTGNRAEAFF
DNA: TGTGCCAGCAGCCACTCAACAGGGAACCGGGCTGAAGCTTTCTTT

J: TRBJ2-1
D: NA
V: TRBV4-1
size: many
CDR3: CASSQDRFGQGLYNEQFF
DNA: TGCGCCAGCAGTCAAGATCGGTTCGGGCAGGGGCTCTACAATGAGCAGTTCTTC

J: TRBJ2-3
D: NA
V: TRBV10-3
size: many
CDR3: CAISEQGTSSTDTQYF
DNA: TGTGCCATCAGTGAGCAAGGGACGAGTAGCACAGATACGCAGTATTTT

J: TRBJ1-4
D: TRBD1
V: TRBV28
size: many
CDR3: CASSEVGTENEKLFF
DNA: TGTGCCAGCAGTGAGGTGGGGACAGAGAATGAAAAACTGTTTTTT

J: TRBJ1-1
D: TRBD1
V: TRBV7-2
size: many
CDR3: CASSKGTGLRGGTEAFF
DNA: TGTGCCAGCAGCAAAGGGACAGGCCTCCGAGGTGGCACTGAAGCTTTCTTT

J: TRBJ2-2
D: NA
V: TRBV5-4
size: many
CDR3: CASSLAGADTGELFF
DNA: TGTGCCAGCAGCTTGGCCGGGGCGGACACCGGGGAGCTGTTTTTT

J: TRBJ2-7
D: TRBD1
V: TRBV27
size: many
CDR3: CASRQDRATYEQYF
DNA: TGTGCCAGTAGACAGGACAGGGCGACCTACGAGCAGTACTTC

J: TRBJ1-4
D: NA
V: TRBV5-1
size: many
CDR3: CASSLAGDRPNEKLFF
DNA: TGCGCCAGCAGCTTGGCCGGCGACAGGCCTAATGAAAAACTGTTTTTT

J: TRBJ2-1
D: TRBD2
V: TRBV5-1
size: many
CDR3: CASSLWTSGGYNEQFF
DNA: TGCGCCAGCAGCTTATGGACTAGCGGGGGCTACAATGAGCAGTTCTTC

J: TRBJ1-2
D: NA
V: TRBV12-5
size: many
CDR3: CASGSDSGVTSF
DNA: TGTGCTAGTGGTTCCGACAGTGGAGTCACCTCCTTC

J: TRBJ2-1
D: TRBD1
V: TRBV5-1
size: many
CDR3: CASSPRTGFSQRYVNEQFF
DNA: TGCGCCAGCAGCCCGCGGACAGGGTTTAGCCAGCGATATGTCAATGAGCAGTTCTTC

J: TRBJ2-7
D: NA
V: TRBV18
size: many
CDR3: CASSPGVRQNYEQYF
DNA: TGTGCCAGCTCACCAGGCGTTAGACAGAACTACGAGCAGTACTTC

J: TRBJ1-2
D: NA
V: TRBV7-2
size: many
CDR3: CASSTAITGTSGYTF
DNA: TGTGCCAGCAGCACTGCAATAACTGGGACTTCTGGCTACACCTTC

J: TRBJ2-1
D: NA
V: TRBV7-2
size: many
CDR3: CASSLARVGVYNEQFF
DNA: TGTGCCAGCAGCTTAGCGAGGGTAGGTGTGTACAATGAGCAGTTCTTC

J: TRBJ2-7
D: NA
V: TRBV7-2
size: few
CDR3: CASSLVFSGSYEQYF
DNA: TGTGCCAGCAGCTTAGTCTTTAGCGGCTCCTACGAGCAGTACTTC

J: TRBJ2-7
D: NA
V: TRBV28
size: many
CDR3: CASSFLGDEQYF
DNA: TGTGCCAGCAGTTTTCTGGGTGACGAGCAGTACTTC

J: TRBJ2-3
D: TRBD2
V: TRBV4-1
size: many
CDR3: CASSQDFLAGTSTDTQYF
DNA: TGCGCCAGCAGCCAAGATTTTCTAGCGGGAACTAGCACAGATACGCAGTATTTT

J: TRBJ2-7
D: TRBD2
V: TRBV27
size: NA
CDR3: CASSSDLGGRSGEQYF
DNA: TGTGCCAGCAGCTCCGATCTAGGCGGGAGATCTGGCGAGCAGTACTTC

J: TRBJ2-3
D: NA
V: TRBV7-3
size: many
CDR3: CASSIDTDTQYF
DNA: TGTGCCAGCAGCATCGACACAGATACGCAGTATTTT

J: TRBJ2-5
D: TRBD2
V: TRBV28
size: many
CDR3: CASSLILTSGRETQYF
DNA: TGTGCCAGCAGTTTAATTCTGACTAGCGGGCGGGAGACCCAGTACTTC

J: TRBJ2-7
D: TRBD2
V: TRBV3-1
size: many
CDR3: CASSQEDAGGYEQYF
DNA: TGTGCCAGCAGCCAAGAAGACGCGGGAGGGTACGAGCAGTACTTC

J: TRBJ2-3
D: TRBD2
V: TRBV4-2
size: many
CDR3: CASSQDSGRFIDTQYF
DNA: TGTGCCAGCAGCCAAGATTCCGGGAGGTTCATAGATACGCAGTATTTT

J: TRBJ2-7
D: NA
V: TRBV7-2
size: NA
CDR3: CASSLVTDLRSYEQYF
DNA: TGTGCCAGCAGCTTAGTCACCGACTTACGCTCCTACGAGCAGTACTTC

J: TRBJ2-1
D: NA
V: TRBV4-3
size: many
CDR3: CASSQDARLTYNEQFF
DNA: TGCGCCAGCAGCCAAGATGCGAGGCTAACCTACAATGAGCAGTTCTTC

J: TRBJ2-1
D: TRBD2
V: TRBV20-1
size: many
CDR3: CSASGGGPSTNEQFF
DNA: TGCAGTGCTAGTGGGGGGGGACCCTCTACCAATGAGCAGTTCTTC

J: TRBJ2-1
D: TRBD2
V: TRBV7-9
size: few
CDR3: CASSRGLAGGNEQFF
DNA: TGTGCCAGCAGCCGGGGACTAGCGGGAGGTAATGAGCAGTTCTTC

J: TRBJ2-3
D: NA
V: TRBV20-1
size: many
CDR3: CSASRVNTQYF
DNA: TGCAGTGCTAGCAGGGTAAATACGCAGTATTTT

J: TRBJ1-1
D: NA
V: TRBV12-3/TRBV12-4
size: many
CDR3: CASSPQMRTEAFF
DNA: TGTGCCAGCAGTCCCCAAATGAGGACTGAAGCTTTCTTT

J: TRBJ2-1
D: NA
V: TRBV5-1
size: many
CDR3: CASSYTGNEQFF
DNA: TGCGCCAGCAGCTACACCGGTAATGAGCAGTTCTTC

J: TRBJ2-3
D: NA
V: TRBV7-6
size: many
CDR3: CASSFSERVGSATDTQYF
DNA: TGTGCCAGCAGCTTTAGTGAGCGGGTGGGTTCGGCCACAGATACGCAGTATTTT

J: TRBJ2-5
D: NA
V: TRBV6-2/TRBV6-3
size: once
CDR3: CASSYDRSETQYF
DNA: TGTGCCAGCAGTTACGACCGGTCAGAGACCCAGTACTTC

J: TRBJ2-1
D: TRBD2
V: TRBV19
size: many
CDR3: CASTGFGGSRYNEQFF
DNA: TGTGCCAGTACGGGTTTCGGCGGGAGTCGTTACAATGAGCAGTTCTTC

J: TRBJ2-7
D: TRBD2
V: TRBV7-8
size: many
CDR3: CASSSGLAGVNDNEQYF
DNA: TGTGCCAGCAGCTCGGGACTAGCGGGAGTAAACGACAACGAGCAGTACTTC

J: TRBJ1-5
D: TRBD1
V: TRBV6-6
size: many
CDR3: CASSYGGQGFVNQPQHF
DNA: TGTGCCAGCAGTTACGGAGGACAGGGATTCGTGAATCAGCCCCAGCATTTT

J: TRBJ1-2
D: NA
V: TRBV29-1
size: many
CDR3: CSYGGSGQQGYTF
DNA: TGCAGCTACGGGGGGTCCGGACAACAGGGCTACACCTTC

J: TRBJ1-6
D: NA
V: TRBV7-3
size: many
CDR3: CASSFDGGWDSPLHF
DNA: TGTGCCAGCAGCTTCGACGGTGGGTGGGATTCACCCCTCCACTTT

J: TRBJ2-5
D: TRBD2
V: TRBV6-6
size: NA
CDR3: CASSSIAGGETQYF
DNA: TGTGCCAGCAGTTCCATAGCGGGCGGTGAGACCCAGTACTTC

J: TRBJ2-6
D: NA
V: TRBV18
size: many
CDR3: CASSPRGAGANVLTF
DNA: TGTGCCAGCTCACCACGGGGGGCAGGGGCCAACGTCCTGACTTTC

J: TRBJ2-5
D: NA
V: TRBV10-3
size: many
CDR3: CAISEWRETQYF
DNA: TGTGCCATCAGTGAGTGGCGGGAGACCCAGTACTTC

J: TRBJ2-1
D: TRBD2
V: TRBV29-1
size: many
CDR3: CSVRLAGGPYNEQFF
DNA: TGCAGCGTCAGACTAGCGGGAGGGCCTTACAATGAGCAGTTCTTC

J: TRBJ1-2
D: NA
V: TRBV6-1
size: many
CDR3: CASSETDYYGYTF
DNA: TGTGCCAGCAGTGAGACGGACTACTATGGCTACACCTTC

J: TRBJ1-2
D: NA
V: TRBV20-1
size: many
CDR3: CSAKLTGNYGYTF
DNA: TGCAGTGCCAAGCTTACAGGGAACTATGGCTACACCTTC

J: TRBJ1-5
D: NA
V: TRBV20-1
size: few
CDR3: CSASLVGPGYQPQHF
DNA: TGCAGTGCTAGTCTCGTGGGCCCGGGTTATCAGCCCCAGCATTTT

J: TRBJ2-6
D: NA
V: TRBV7-2
size: many
CDR3: CASSQDNSGANVLTF
DNA: TGCGCCAGCAGCCAAGACAACTCTGGGGCCAACGTCCTGACTTTC

J: TRBJ1-1
D: NA
V: TRBV18
size: many
CDR3: CASSPPARPEGAFF
DNA: TGTGCCAGCTCACCACCAGCTCGGCCAGAAGGGGCTTTCTTT

J: TRBJ2-5
D: NA
V: TRBV12-3/TRBV12-4
size: many
CDR3: CASSLSEVNRLPQYF
DNA: TGTGCCAGCAGTTTGAGCGAGGTCAACCGGTTGCCCCAGTACTTC